Below, 30 T cell receptor beta chains from the same sample are listed, as sequenced in a study of long-term antiretroviral therapy in people with HIV. Version v3.0 of the immunoSEQ assay ran at survey level. Profiled with immunoSEQ multiplex PCR; TCRdb holds only in-frame clones, not every one. The repertoire holds 35,000 or so clones, with approximately 94% as singletons. This sample comprised unsorted PBMCs, obtained 4.1 years after starting antiretroviral therapy. The receptors here all came from a woman aged 45-65 years with HIV.

The chain employs TRBV5-4 and TRBJ1-1; 10 positions agree with TRBD1. Germline trimming cut 7 bases from V and 5 bases from J; bases unmatched to any gene: 5. This CDR3 has 13 residues. CDR1 and CDR2 (germline): SGHNT, YYREEE (reference sequence). This CDR3 is CASQTGGETEAFF. CDR3 nucleotide sequence: TGTGCCAGCCAGACAGGGGGCGAGACTGAAGCTTTCTTT.

This chain links TRBV2 with TRBJ1-1; 7 bases line up with TRBD1. The CDR3 extends over 13 amino acids. After removal of 4 bases from V and 5 bases from J, the junction contained 4 bases not matched to a gene. Germline CDR1 SNHLY, CDR2 FYNNEI. The CDR3 is CASSGQGGTEAFF. The CDR3 coding sequence is TGTGCCAGCAGTGGACAGGGAGGGACTGAAGCTTTCTTT.

The sample holds one count of this clone. This chain joins TRBV6-5 and TRBJ1-2; the match to TRBD1 covers 12 bases. The CDR3 covers 15 residues. With 6 bases clipped from V and 8 bases from J, the junction kept 10 bases outside the gene matches. Germline V CDR1 and CDR2: MNHEY, SVGAGI. The CDR3 DNA reads as TGTGCCAGCAGAATAGCCGGGACAGGGGGCCGCGGCTACACCTTC. Translation gives CASRIAGTGGRGYTF.

As regards this clone: Germline is not matched at one junction end, which may reflect a read error. The chain uses TRBV7-7 and TRBJ2-5; D unresolved. Germline assignment: CDR1 SSHAT and CDR2 FNYEAQ (reference sequence). The CDR3 is 15 residues long. The CDR3 sequence is CASSFTGIREETQYF. CDR3 bases: TGTGCTAGCAGCTTTACGGGTATTAGAGAAGAGACCCAGTACTTC.

The chain combines TRBV15 with TRBJ2-1, with D perhaps matching TRBD2 (7 bases). The CDR3 has 15 residues. The V gene lost 1 base and the J gene lost 7 bases, with 14 bases spanning the gap. Germline V gene data show CDR1 as LNHNV and CDR2 as YYDKDF (reference sequence). The CDR3 here is CATSRVRGGGNEQFF. For the CDR3, the DNA is TGTGCCACCAGCAGAGTACGAGGGGGGGGTAATGAGCAGTTCTTC. Complete variable domain (other parts from reference TRBV15 and TRBJ2-1): DAMVIQNPRYQVTQFGKPVTLSCSQTLNHNVMYWYQQKSSQAPKLLFHYYDKDFNNEADTPDNFQSRRPNTSFCFLDIRSPGLGDTAMYLCATSRVRGGGNEQFFGPGTRLTVL.

This chain connects TRBV7-9 to TRBJ1-2; no reliable D call. Germline CDR1 and CDR2: SEHNR and FQNEAQ (reference sequence). The V gene lost 0 bases and the J gene lost 4 bases, with 9 bases spanning the gap. This CDR3 is 14 amino acids long. The CDR3: CASSLAAGPYGYTF. The CDR3 DNA follows: TGTGCCAGCAGCTTAGCGGCAGGTCCCTATGGCTACACCTTC. The entire variable domain, with the rest obtained from reference TRBV7-9 and TRBJ1-2, is as follows: DTGVSQNPRHKITKRGQNVTFRCDPISEHNRLYWYRQTLGQGPEFLTYFQNEAQLEKSRLLSDRFSAERPKGSFSTLEIQRTEQGDSAMYLCASSLAAGPYGYTFGSGTRLTVV.

The rearrangement links TRBV5-1 to TRBJ2-5; tentatively, D is TRBD2 (7 bases). Germline values: CDR1 SGHRS, CDR2 YFSETQ. The V end was cut by 2 bases, the J end by 3 bases, with 11 bases between. This CDR3 contains 14 residues. The CDR3 loop is CASSFIGGEETQYF. The DNA of the CDR3 is TGCGCCAGCAGCTTTATAGGGGGGGAAGAGACCCAGTACTTC.

The chain links TRBV4-3 to TRBJ2-5, with TRBD2 matching 11 bases. The CDR3 spans 18 residues. The germline V gene has CDR1 LGHNA and CDR2 YSLEER. Unmatched junction bases numbered 9, after V lost 0 bases and J lost 3 bases. The CDR3 sequence is CASSQDISWGLAEETQYF. For the CDR3, the DNA is TGCGCCAGCAGCCAAGATATCAGTTGGGGACTAGCGGAAGAGACCCAGTACTTC.

The chain couples TRBV13 to TRBJ2-5; D might be TRBD2 (6 bases). The germline CDR1 and CDR2 sequences are PRHDT and FYEKMQ (reference sequence). This CDR3 is built from 14 residues. Trimming stripped 3 bases from V and 3 bases from J, with 11 bases between. In DNA, the CDR3 is TGTGCCAGCAGCTTCCGGCCGGGGGAAGAGACCCAGTACTTC. The encoded protein is CASSFRPGEETQYF. The full variable domain, completed using reference TRBV13 and TRBJ2-5, is AAGVIQSPRHLIKEKRETATLKCYPIPRHDTVYWYQQGPGQDPQFLISFYEKMQSDKGSIPDRFSAQQFSDYHSELNMSSLELGDSALYFCASSFRPGEETQYFGPGTRLLVL.

The rearrangement links TRBV19 to TRBJ1-5, with no clear D. Germline assignment: CDR1 LNHDA and CDR2 SQIVND (reference sequence). The CDR3 is made up of 18 amino acids. The V gene lost 3 bases and the J gene lost 0 bases, with 18 bases spanning the gap. CDR3 in DNA: TGTGCCAGTAGTATCTTCAGGACCGATCTCTATAGCAATCAGCCCCAGCATTTT. It encodes CASSIFRTDLYSNQPQHF.

About this clone: Different DNA sequences within this sample yield the same CDR3. The chain recombines TRBV30 with TRBJ1-5; tentatively, D is TRBD1 (6 bases). CDR1 and CDR2 from the germline V gene are GTSNPN and SVGIG (reference sequence). Trimming took off 0 bases at V and 6 bases at J, with 9 bases between the two ends. CDR3 size: 13 residues. The chain's CDR3 is CAWSVAGAQPQHF. CDR3 bases: TGTGCCTGGAGTGTCGCAGGGGCTCAGCCCCAGCATTTT.

The genes are TRBV5-1 and TRBJ2-5; D remains ambiguous. CDR1 and CDR2 from the germline V gene are SGHRS and YFSETQ. Deletions cut 0 bases from V and 2 bases from J, with 2 bases between. This CDR3 contains 12 residues. The CDR3 nucleotides are TGCGCCAGCAGCTTGGAGCAAGAGACCCAGTACTTC. Translated: CASSLEQETQYF. Full variable domain (remainder filled in from reference TRBV5-1 and TRBJ2-5): KAGVTQTPRYLIKTRGQQVTLSCSPISGHRSVSWYQQTPGQGLQFLFEYFSETQRNKGNFPGRFSGRQFSNSRSEMNVSTLELGDSALYLCASSLEQETQYFGPGTRLLVL.

This clone was counted a single time. This chain connects TRBV29-1 to TRBJ2-2; D is unclear. CDR1 is SQVTM, CDR2 ANQGSEA, per germline. This CDR3 is 12 amino acids long. Trimming took 7 bases from V and 1 from J, leaving 7 bases between them. CDR3 sequence (DNA): TGCAGCGCTCGACAGAACACCGGGGAGCTGTTTTTT. Protein sequence: CSARQNTGELFF.

This sequence joins TRBV11-3 and TRBJ2-1, with D possibly being TRBD1 or TRBD2 (5 bases each). In germline, CDR1 is SGHNT, CDR2 YENEEA. CDR3 length: 15 residues. V was clipped by 5 bases and J by 0 bases, with 11 bases between them. This CDR3 is CASSRGGSSYNEQFF. The CDR3 coding sequence is TGTGCCAGCAGCCGTGGGGGAAGCTCCTACAATGAGCAGTTCTTC.

The chain combines TRBV29-1 with TRBJ2-3, with D tentatively TRBD2 (6 bases). With 8 bases removed from V and 3 bases from J, the gap between germline ends came to 15 bases. Germline CDR1 and CDR2: SQVTM and ANQGSEA. The CDR3 extends over 13 amino acids. CDR3 sequence (DNA): TGCAGCATCGGGACTGCGACTACAGATACGCAGTATTTT. Translating gives CSIGTATTDTQYF.

The chain employs TRBV30 and TRBJ2-1; possible D gene TRBD2, 6 bases. Deletions cut 1 base from V and 5 bases from J, with 18 bases between. Germline V gene data show CDR1 as GTSNPN and CDR2 as SVGIG (reference sequence). The CDR3 is 16 residues long. The CDR3 reads CAWSAKGLRSDNEQFF. CDR3 DNA: TGTGCCTGGAGTGCCAAGGGACTCCGCAGTGACAATGAGCAGTTCTTC.

This chain links TRBV5-6 with TRBJ2-7; D unclear. With 0 bases removed from V and 5 bases from J, the gap between germline ends came to 15 bases. The V gene's germline CDR1 is SGHDT and CDR2 YYEEEE. The CDR3 extends over 15 amino acids. CDR3 sequence (DNA): TGTGCCAGCAGCTTGGCCCCTTGGTCGGACCACGAGCAGTACTTC. Amino acids: CASSLAPWSDHEQYF.

The rearrangement links TRBV11-2 to TRBJ2-7; D is uncertain. Looked up from germline, CDR1 is SGHAT and CDR2 is FQNNGV. Trimming stripped 0 bases from V and 0 bases from J, with 12 bases between. This CDR3 has 16 amino acids. The CDR3 coding sequence is TGTGCCAGCAGCTTAGAAGGAGCTGGGCACTCCTACGAGCAGTACTTC. This encodes CASSLEGAGHSYEQYF.

The chain is built from TRBV27 and TRBJ1-6; 8 bases line up with TRBD1. Germline lookup yields CDR1 MNHEY and CDR2 SMNVEV (reference sequence). This CDR3 comprises 17 residues. The ends lost 4 bases at V and 8 bases at J; junction bases unmatched: 13. The CDR3 DNA is TGTGCCAGCAGTTACCCACGGACAGGGAATGCGCATTCACCCCTCCACTTT. Its protein product is CASSYPRTGNAHSPLHF.

V usage is TRBV16 and J usage is TRBJ2-1; unclear D gene. Trimming removed 0 bases from V and 7 bases from J, with 10 bases in between. The CDR3 totals 14 residues. In germline, CDR1 is KGHSY, CDR2 FQNENV. CDR3 in amino acids: CASSQSGVPNEQFF. The CDR3 DNA is TGTGCCAGCAGCCAATCTGGGGTCCCTAATGAGCAGTTCTTC.

The V gene is TRBV19, the J gene TRBJ1-5; unclear D gene. The CDR3 has 12 amino acids. Germline V gene data show CDR1 as LNHDA and CDR2 as SQIVND (reference sequence). The germline V and J ends were trimmed by 7 bases and 9 bases, with 13 bases remaining between them. CDR3 sequence: CASTDTGRPQHF. DNA for the CDR3: TGTGCCAGTACTGACACCGGTAGGCCCCAGCATTTT.

The chain carries TRBV5-1 and TRBJ1-2; possibly TRBD1 for D (5 bases). V was clipped by 0 bases and J by 8 bases, with 14 bases between them. Germline loops: CDR1 SGHRS, CDR2 YFSETQ. This CDR3 has 14 amino acids. The DNA of the CDR3 is TGCGCCAGCAGCTTGGAGGCAGGGATTGGCGGCTACACCTTC. Protein: CASSLEAGIGGYTF.

This rearrangement joins TRBV18 to TRBJ2-3; D call uncertain. From germline, CDR1 is KGHSH and CDR2 LQKENI. V gave up 6 bases and J gave up 6 bases, with 10 bases separating them. The CDR3 is 12 residues long. The DNA of the CDR3 is TGTGCCAGCTCGCCAGGTGGTGATACGCAGTATTTT. Its protein product is CASSPGGDTQYF.

This clone occurred a few times. The gene calls are TRBV5-1 and TRBJ1-1, with D maybe TRBD1 (6 bases). V shed 5 bases and J shed 6 bases, with 17 bases lying between them. This CDR3 region has 14 residues. CDR1 is SGHRS and CDR2 is YFSETQ in the germline V gene. This CDR3 reads CASRPITGSPEAFF. The CDR3 DNA reads as TGCGCCAGCAGACCAATAACAGGGTCTCCTGAAGCTTTCTTT. Full variable domain (outside the CDR3, taken from reference TRBV5-1 and TRBJ1-1): KAGVTQTPRYLIKTRGQQVTLSCSPISGHRSVSWYQQTPGQGLQFLFEYFSETQRNKGNFPGRFSGRQFSNSRSEMNVSTLELGDSALYLCASRPITGSPEAFFGQGTRLTVV.

The chain carries TRBV6-1 and TRBJ1-1; the D is unclear. From germline, CDR1 is MNHNS and CDR2 SASEGT. The CDR3 is 12 amino acids. Trimming stripped 6 bases from V and 4 bases from J, with 9 bases between. CDR3 nucleotide sequence: TGTGCCAGCAGACCCCAGGCCACTGAAGCTTTCTTT. Protein sequence: CASRPQATEAFF.

The genes are TRBV6-5 and TRBJ1-1; a weak D match, TRBD1 (5 bases). CDR1 and CDR2 from the germline V gene are MNHEY and SVGAGI. The V gene lost 8 bases and the J gene lost 1 base, with 11 bases spanning the gap. The CDR3 extends over 13 amino acids. The CDR3 bases are TGTGCCAGCGTCGGGGGATCGAACACTGAAGCTTTCTTT. Amino acids: CASVGGSNTEAFF.

The chain joins TRBV7-2 to TRBJ1-1, with D perhaps TRBD1 (6 bases). The V gene's germline CDR1 is SGHTA and CDR2 FQGNSA. V was clipped by 3 bases and J by 7 bases, with 12 bases between them. The CDR3 spans 13 residues. The CDR3 nucleotides are TGTGCCAGCAGCTTGGAGCAGGGGATTGAAGCTTTCTTT. Protein product: CASSLEQGIEAFF.

This chain connects TRBV2 to TRBJ2-3; D may be TRBD2 (7 bases). Germline V lookup: CDR1 SNHLY, CDR2 FYNNEI. The germline V and J ends were trimmed by 4 bases and 0 bases, with 11 bases remaining between them. The CDR3 loop spans 15 amino acids. CDR3 amino acids: CASSGRGLSTDTQYF. The DNA for the CDR3 is TGTGCCAGCAGTGGGCGGGGGCTTAGCACAGATACGCAGTATTTT. The variable domain in full, completed from reference TRBV2 and TRBJ2-3, reads EPEVTQTPSHQVTQMGQEVILRCVPISNHLYFYWYRQILGQKVEFLVSFYNNEISEKSEIFDDQFSVERPDGSNFTLKIRSTKLEDSAMYFCASSGRGLSTDTQYFGPGTRLTVL.

The V gene is TRBV11-2, the J gene TRBJ1-2, with 11 bases lining up with TRBD1. This CDR3 is built from 15 residues. Germline loops: CDR1 SGHAT, CDR2 FQNNGV. Trimming took 6 bases from V and 7 from J; bases not matched to a gene: 10. The CDR3: CASSPGTGGSVGYTF. CDR3 DNA: TGTGCCAGCAGTCCCGGGACAGGGGGTTCGGTTGGCTACACCTTC.

The V gene is TRBV27, the J gene TRBJ2-7, with 8 bases lining up with TRBD2. The V segment lost 5 bases and the J segment 5 bases; nucleotides outside the gene matches: 8. This CDR3 is built from 14 residues. The germline V gene encodes CDR1 MNHEY and CDR2 SMNVEV (reference sequence). In DNA, the CDR3 is TGTGCCAGCAGTAAGGTCGGGGGGGCTAACGAGCAGTACTTC. The encoded protein is CASSKVGGANEQYF.